The entry that follows covers one T cell receptor (beta chain) sequence. Its antigen is undetermined. This record comes from a study of CD8+CD57+ T cells in acquired aplastic anemia. TCR beta VDJ combinations and CDR3 sequences were profiled from genomic DNA. TCRdb used MiXCR to reprocess the reads, holding one entry per CDR3 protein. The table records over 150,000 distinct CDR3 sequences, 70% to 75% of them present only once. CD8+CD57+ cell expansion, shown by flow cytometry, had occurred in the patients selected for sequencing. From germline, CDR1 is ENHRY and CDR2 SYGVKD. This CDR3 is 12 amino acids long. V shed 10 bases and J shed 3 bases, with 13 bases lying between them. Whole-study findings and limits: Patients and controls shared 25 to 30 CD8+ CDR3 sequences, which appeared highly expressed in patients and within their immunodominant clones. Researchers reported that CD8+ Simpson's diversity was not significantly different in patients versus controls.

V is TRBV10-3 and J is TRBJ2-7; tentative D call: TRBD1 (6 bases). The sample was sorted CD4+, CD8+, or CD8+CD57+ T cells (not recorded which) from PBMCs. This clonotype was sampled from a human donor with aplastic anemia. The CDR3 DNA is TGTGCCACCCAAAAACAGGGCTACGAGCAGTACTTC. Translation gives CATQKQGYEQYF.